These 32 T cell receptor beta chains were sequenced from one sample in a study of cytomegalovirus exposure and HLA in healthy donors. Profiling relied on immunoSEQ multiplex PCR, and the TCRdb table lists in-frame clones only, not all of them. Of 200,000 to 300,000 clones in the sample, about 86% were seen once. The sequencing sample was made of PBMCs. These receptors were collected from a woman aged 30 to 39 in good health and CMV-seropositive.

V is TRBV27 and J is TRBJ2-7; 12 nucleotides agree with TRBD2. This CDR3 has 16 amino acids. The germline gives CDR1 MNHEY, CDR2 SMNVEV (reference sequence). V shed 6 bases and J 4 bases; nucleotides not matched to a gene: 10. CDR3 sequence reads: CASSALLAGGVYEQYF. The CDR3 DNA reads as TGTGCCAGCAGCGCACTACTAGCGGGAGGTGTTTACGAGCAGTACTTC.

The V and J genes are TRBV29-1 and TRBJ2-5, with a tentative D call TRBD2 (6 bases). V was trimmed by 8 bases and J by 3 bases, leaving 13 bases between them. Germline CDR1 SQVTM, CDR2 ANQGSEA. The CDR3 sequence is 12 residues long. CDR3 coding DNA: TGCAGCACTGCCGGGACTGAAGAGACCCAGTACTTC. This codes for CSTAGTEETQYF.

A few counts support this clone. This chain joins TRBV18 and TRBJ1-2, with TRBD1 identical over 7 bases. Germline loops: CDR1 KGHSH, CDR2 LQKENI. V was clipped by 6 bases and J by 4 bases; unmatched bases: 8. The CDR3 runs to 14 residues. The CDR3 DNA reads TGTGCCAGCTCCTGGGACAGACCTGTCTATGGCTACACCTTC. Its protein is CASSWDRPVYGYTF.

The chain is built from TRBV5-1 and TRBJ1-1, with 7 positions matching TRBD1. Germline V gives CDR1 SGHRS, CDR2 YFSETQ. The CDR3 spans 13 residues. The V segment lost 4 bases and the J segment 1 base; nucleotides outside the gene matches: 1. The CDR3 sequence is CASSDRENTEAFF. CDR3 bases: TGCGCCAGCAGCGACAGGGAGAACACTGAAGCTTTCTTT.

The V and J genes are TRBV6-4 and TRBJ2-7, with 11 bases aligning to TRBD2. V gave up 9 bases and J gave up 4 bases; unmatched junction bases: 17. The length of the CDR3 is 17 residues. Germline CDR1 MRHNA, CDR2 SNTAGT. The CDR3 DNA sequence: TGTGCCAGTCACCGGACAGTAACTAGCGGGAGTAAATACGAGCAGTACTTC. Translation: CASHRTVTSGSKYEQYF.

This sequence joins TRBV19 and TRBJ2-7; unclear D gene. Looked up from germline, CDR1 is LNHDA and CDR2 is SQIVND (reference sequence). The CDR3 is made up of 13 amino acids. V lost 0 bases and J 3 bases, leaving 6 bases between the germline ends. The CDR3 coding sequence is TGTGCCAGTAGTATAGAACCGCGCTACGAGCAGTACTTC. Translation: CASSIEPRYEQYF.

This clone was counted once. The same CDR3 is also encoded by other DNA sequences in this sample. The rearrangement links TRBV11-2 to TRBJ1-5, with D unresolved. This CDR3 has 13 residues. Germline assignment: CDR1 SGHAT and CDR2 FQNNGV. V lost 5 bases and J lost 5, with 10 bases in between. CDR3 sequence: CASSLGPDQPQHF. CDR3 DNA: TGTGCCAGCAGCCTAGGTCCAGATCAGCCCCAGCATTTT.

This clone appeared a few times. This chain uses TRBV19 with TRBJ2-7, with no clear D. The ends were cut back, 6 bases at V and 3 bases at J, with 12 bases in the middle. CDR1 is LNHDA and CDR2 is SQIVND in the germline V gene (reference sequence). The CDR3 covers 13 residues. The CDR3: CASSVVLGYEQYF. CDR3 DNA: TGTGCCAGTAGCGTCGTACTTGGCTACGAGCAGTACTTC.

CDR3 DNA sequence: TGTGCCAGCAGTTTCCTATCGACAGGGGGCTCCGGGGAGCTGTTTTTT. Protein: CASSFLSTGGSGELFF. This sequence joins TRBV6-5 and TRBJ2-2; 10 bases match TRBD1. V trimming: 4 bases; J trimming: 6 bases; junction bases outside the gene matches: 8. The CDR3 runs to 16 residues. From germline, CDR1 is MNHEY and CDR2 SVGAGI.

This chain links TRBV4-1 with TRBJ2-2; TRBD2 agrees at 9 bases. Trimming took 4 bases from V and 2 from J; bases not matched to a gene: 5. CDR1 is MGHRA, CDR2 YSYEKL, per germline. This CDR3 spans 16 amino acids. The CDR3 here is CASSPGLAPNTGELFF. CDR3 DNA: TGCGCCAGCAGCCCAGGACTAGCGCCCAACACCGGGGAGCTGTTTTTT.

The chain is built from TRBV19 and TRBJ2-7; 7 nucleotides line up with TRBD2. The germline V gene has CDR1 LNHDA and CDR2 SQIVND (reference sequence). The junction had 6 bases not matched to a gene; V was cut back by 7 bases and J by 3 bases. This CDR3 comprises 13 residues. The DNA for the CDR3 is TGTGCCAGTAATGGGGGGGAAGGCTACGAGCAGTACTTC. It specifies CASNGGEGYEQYF.

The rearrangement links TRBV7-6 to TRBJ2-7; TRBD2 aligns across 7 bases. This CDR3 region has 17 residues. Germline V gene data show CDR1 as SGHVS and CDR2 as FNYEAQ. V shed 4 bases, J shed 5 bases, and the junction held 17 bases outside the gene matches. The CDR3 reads CASSSSVPGGRAHEQYF. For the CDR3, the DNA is TGTGCCAGCAGCTCCTCAGTACCGGGAGGCAGGGCCCACGAGCAGTACTTC.

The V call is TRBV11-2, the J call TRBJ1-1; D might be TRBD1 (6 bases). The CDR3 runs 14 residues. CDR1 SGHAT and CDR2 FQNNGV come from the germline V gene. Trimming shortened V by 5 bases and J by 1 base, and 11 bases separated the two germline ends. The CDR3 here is CASSRDTRNTEAFF. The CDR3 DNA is TGTGCCAGCAGCCGGGACACTAGGAACACTGAAGCTTTCTTT.

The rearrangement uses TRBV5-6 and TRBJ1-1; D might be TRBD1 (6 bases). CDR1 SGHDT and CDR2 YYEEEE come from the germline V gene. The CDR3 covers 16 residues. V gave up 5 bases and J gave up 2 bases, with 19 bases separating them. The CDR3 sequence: CASREGAAGANTEAFF. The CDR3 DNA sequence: TGTGCCAGCAGGGAAGGAGCGGCAGGGGCAAACACTGAAGCTTTCTTT.

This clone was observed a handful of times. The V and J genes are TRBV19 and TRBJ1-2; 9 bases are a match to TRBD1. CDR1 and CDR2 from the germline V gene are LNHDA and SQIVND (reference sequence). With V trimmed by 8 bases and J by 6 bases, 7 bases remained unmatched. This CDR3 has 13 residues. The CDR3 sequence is CASGDRERHGYTF. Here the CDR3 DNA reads TGTGCCAGTGGGGACAGGGAGAGGCATGGCTACACCTTC.

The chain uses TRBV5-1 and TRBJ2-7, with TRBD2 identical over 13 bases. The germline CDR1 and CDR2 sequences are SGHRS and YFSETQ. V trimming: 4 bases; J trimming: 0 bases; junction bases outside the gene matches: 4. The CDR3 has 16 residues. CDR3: CASSPGLAGASYEQYF. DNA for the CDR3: TGCGCCAGCAGCCCTGGACTAGCGGGAGCCTCCTACGAGCAGTACTTC. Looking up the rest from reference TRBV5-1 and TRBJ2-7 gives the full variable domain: KAGVTQTPRYLIKTRGQQVTLSCSPISGHRSVSWYQQTPGQGLQFLFEYFSETQRNKGNFPGRFSGRQFSNSRSEMNVSTLELGDSALYLCASSPGLAGASYEQYFGPGTRLTVT.

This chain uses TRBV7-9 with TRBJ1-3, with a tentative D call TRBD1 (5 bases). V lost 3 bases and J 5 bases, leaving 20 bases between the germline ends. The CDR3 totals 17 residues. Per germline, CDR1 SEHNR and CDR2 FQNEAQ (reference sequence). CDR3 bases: TGTGCCAGCAGCTTTATTAAGGGGCTGGAAGACCGAAACACCATATATTTT. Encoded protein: CASSFIKGLEDRNTIYF.

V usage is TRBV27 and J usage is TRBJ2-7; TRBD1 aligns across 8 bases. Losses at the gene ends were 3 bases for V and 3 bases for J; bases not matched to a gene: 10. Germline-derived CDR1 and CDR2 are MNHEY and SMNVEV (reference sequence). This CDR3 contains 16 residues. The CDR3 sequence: CASSLGQGASIYEQYF. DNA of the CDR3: TGTGCCAGCAGTTTGGGGCAGGGGGCAAGCATCTACGAGCAGTACTTC.

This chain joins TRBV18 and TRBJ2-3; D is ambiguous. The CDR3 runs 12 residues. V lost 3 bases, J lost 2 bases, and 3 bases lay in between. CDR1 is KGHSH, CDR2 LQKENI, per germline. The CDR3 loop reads CASSPSTDTQYF. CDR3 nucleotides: TGTGCCAGCTCACCCTCCACAGATACGCAGTATTTT.

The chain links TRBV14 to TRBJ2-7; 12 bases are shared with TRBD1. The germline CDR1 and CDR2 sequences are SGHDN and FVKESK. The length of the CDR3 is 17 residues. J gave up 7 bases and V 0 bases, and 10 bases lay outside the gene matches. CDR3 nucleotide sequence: TGTGCCAGCAGCCAAGATCTTTCGGGACAGGGGGCAAATGAGCAGTACTTC. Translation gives CASSQDLSGQGANEQYF.

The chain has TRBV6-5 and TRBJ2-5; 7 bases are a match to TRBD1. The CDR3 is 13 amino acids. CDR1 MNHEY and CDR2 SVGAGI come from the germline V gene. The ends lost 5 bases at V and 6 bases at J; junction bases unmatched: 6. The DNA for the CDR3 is TGTGCCAGCAGTCCCACGACAGGGCAGACCCAGTACTTC. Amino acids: CASSPTTGQTQYF.

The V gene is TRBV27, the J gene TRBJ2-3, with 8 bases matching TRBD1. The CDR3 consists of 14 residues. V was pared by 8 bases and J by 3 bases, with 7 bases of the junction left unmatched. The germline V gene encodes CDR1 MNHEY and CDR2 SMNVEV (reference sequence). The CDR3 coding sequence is TGTGCCAGCCAAGACTACAGGGGGACAGATACGCAGTATTTT. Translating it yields CASQDYRGTDTQYF.

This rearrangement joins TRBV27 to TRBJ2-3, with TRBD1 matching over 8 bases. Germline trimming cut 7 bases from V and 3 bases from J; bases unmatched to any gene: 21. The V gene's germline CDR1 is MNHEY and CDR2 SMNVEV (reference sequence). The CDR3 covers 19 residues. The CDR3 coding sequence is TGTGCCAGCACCCATCAGGGGGCCGGGGCCTTGGGGAGAACAGATACGCAGTATTTT. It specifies CASTHQGAGALGRTDTQYF.

CDR3 in DNA: TGTGCCAGCAGTGTAAGGACCCAGGGGACTGAAGCTTTCTTT. It translates to CASSVRTQGTEAFF. The chain has TRBV6-1 and TRBJ1-1, with a tentative D call TRBD1 (6 bases). V dropped 4 bases and J dropped 5 bases, with 14 bases sitting between them. Per germline, CDR1 MNHNS and CDR2 SASEGT. The CDR3 has 14 residues.

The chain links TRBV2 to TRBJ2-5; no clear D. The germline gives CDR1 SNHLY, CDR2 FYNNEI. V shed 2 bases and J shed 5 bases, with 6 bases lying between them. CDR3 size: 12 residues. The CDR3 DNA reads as TGTGCCAGCAGTGAATGGCGGGAGACCCAGTACTTC. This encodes CASSEWRETQYF.

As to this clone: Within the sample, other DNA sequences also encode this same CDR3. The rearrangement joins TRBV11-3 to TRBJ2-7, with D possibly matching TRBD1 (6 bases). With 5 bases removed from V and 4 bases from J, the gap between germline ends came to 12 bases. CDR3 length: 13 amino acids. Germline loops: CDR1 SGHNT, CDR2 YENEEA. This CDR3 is CASSQGQGYEQYF. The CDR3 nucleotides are TGTGCCAGCAGCCAGGGCCAGGGGTACGAGCAGTACTTC.

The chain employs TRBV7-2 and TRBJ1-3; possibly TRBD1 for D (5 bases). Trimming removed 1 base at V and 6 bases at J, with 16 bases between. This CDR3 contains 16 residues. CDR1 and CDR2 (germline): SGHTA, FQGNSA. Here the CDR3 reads CASSLGPSLGQNTIYF. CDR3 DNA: TGTGCCAGCAGCTTAGGCCCCTCCCTGGGGCAAAACACCATATATTTT.

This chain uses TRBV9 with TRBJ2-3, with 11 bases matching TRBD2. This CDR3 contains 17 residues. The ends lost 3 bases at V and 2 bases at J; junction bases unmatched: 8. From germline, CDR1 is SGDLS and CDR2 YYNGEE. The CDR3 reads CASSATVAGGYTDTQYF. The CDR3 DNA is TGTGCCAGCAGCGCAACCGTAGCGGGAGGGTACACAGATACGCAGTATTTT.

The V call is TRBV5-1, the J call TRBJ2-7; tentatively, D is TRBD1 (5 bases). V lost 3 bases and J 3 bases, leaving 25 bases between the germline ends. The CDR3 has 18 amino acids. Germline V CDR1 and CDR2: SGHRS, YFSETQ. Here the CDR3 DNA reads TGCGCCAGCAGCTATGGATCTTTGGGCCAGGGATTATTCTACGAGCAGTACTTC. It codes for CASSYGSLGQGLFYEQYF.

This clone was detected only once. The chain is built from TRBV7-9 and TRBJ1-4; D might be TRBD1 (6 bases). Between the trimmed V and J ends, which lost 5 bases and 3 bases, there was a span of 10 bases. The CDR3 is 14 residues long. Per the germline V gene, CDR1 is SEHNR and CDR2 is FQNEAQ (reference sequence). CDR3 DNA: TGTGCCAGCAGCCACAGGGATTCTAATGAAAAACTGTTTTTT. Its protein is CASSHRDSNEKLFF.

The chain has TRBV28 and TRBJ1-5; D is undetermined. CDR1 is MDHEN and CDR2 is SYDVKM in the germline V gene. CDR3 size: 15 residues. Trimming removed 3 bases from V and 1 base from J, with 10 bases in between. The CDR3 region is CASSFLQLSNQPQHF. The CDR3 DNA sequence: TGTGCCAGCAGTTTTTTGCAGTTGAGCAATCAGCCCCAGCATTTT.

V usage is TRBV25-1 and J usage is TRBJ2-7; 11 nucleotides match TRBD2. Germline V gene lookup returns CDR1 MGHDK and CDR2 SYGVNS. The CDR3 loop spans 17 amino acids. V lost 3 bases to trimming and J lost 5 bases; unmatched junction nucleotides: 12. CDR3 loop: CASSDRASGRYFDEQYF. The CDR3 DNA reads TGTGCCAGCAGTGACAGGGCTAGCGGGAGGTATTTCGACGAGCAGTACTTC.